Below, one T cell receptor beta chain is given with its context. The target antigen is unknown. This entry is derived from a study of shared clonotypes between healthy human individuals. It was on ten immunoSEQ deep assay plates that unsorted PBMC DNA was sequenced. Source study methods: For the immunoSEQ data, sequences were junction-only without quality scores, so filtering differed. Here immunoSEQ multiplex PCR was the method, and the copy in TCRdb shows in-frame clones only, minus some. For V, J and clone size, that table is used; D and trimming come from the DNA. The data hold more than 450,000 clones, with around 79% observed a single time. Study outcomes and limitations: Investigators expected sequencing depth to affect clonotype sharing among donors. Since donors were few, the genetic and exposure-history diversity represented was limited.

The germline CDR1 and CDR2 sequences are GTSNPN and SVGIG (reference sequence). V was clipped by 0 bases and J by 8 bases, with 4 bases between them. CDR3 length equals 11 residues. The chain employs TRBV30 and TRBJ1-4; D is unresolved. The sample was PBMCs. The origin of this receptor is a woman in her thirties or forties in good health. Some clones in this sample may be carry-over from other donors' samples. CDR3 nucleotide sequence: TGTGCCTGGAGTGTTGCAGAAAAACTGTTTTTT. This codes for CAWSVAEKLFF.